This T cell receptor (beta chain) stems from a study of glioma-infiltrating T cells. A note on this clonotype: The target antigen is unknown.

Germline lookup yields CDR1 SGHNT and CDR2 YYREEE (reference sequence). This CDR3 spans 14 amino acids. V dropped 4 bases and J dropped 5; count of bases not matched to a gene: 3. Amplification of TCR alpha and beta CDR3 regions from RNA used iRepertoire nested multiplex PCR. Tissue mRNA or PBMC total RNA, roughly 100-400 ng, went into one-step reverse transcription and amplification. MiXCR, run by TCRdb on the multiplex PCR reads, gives a single entry per CDR3 protein. The sample has roughly 200,000 distinct CDR3 sequences; roughly 32% are singletons. The study, taken as a whole, reports: Only very few CDR3 sequences appeared in both tissue and blood. Tissue-blood divergence was below expectation in non-neoplastic patients, above in gliomas.

The clonotype was recovered from a human donor with low-grade glioma or glioblastoma, undergoing nonglioma brain surgery, or in good health (not recorded which). This chain uses TRBV5-4 with TRBJ1-5; 10 nucleotides line up with TRBD1. The sample consisted of glioma tissue, nonneoplastic brain tissue, or PBMCs (not recorded which). CDR3 DNA: TGTGCCAGCAGCCAAGGGACAGGGGATCAGCCCCAGCATTTT. Protein sequence: CASSQGTGDQPQHF.